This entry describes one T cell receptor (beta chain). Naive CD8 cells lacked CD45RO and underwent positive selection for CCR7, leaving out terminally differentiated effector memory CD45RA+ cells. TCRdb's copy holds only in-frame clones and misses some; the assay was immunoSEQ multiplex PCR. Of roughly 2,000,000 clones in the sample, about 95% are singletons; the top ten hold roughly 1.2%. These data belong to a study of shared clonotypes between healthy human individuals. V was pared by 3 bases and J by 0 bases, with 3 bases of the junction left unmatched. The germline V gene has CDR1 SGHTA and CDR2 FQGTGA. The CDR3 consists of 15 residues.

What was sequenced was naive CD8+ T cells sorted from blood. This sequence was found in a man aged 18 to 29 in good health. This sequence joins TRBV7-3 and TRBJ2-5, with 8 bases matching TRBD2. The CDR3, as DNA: TGTGCCAGCAGCTTGGCGGGGGGTCACCAAGAGACCCAGTACTTC. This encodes CASSLAGGHQETQYF.